A selection of T cell receptor beta chains follows, all from one sample in a study of T cell repertoires in cytomegalovirus infection. No antigen is known for these receptors. Each CDR3 protein gets one entry after TCRdb re-called the reads with MiXCR. The sample gives around 300,000 distinct CDR3 sequences, around 20% of which show up once; around 20% is in the top ten. The specimen was cultured PBMCs, collected from culture after CMV antigen stimulation. Source of these receptors: a human donor in good health (CMV status not recorded). Some clones in this sample may be carry-over from other donors' samples. CDR3s include the opening cysteine and the closing phenylalanine or tryptophan. A D gene is named only where the DNA matches it firmly. Clone sizes are given selectively: once, few, many, or a class where the clone is expanded.

j_call v_call clone_size cdr3_length d_call cdr3_aa cdr3_nt
TRBJ1-5 TRBV20-1 - 15 TRBD1 CSATSRTGLNQPQHF TGCAGTGCTACCTCAAGGACAGGGTTGAATCAGCCCCAGCATTTT
TRBJ2-2 TRBV7-3 many 14 TRBD1 CASSIFQGAGELFF TGTGCCAGCAGCATTTTCCAGGGGGCCGGGGAGCTGTTTTTT
TRBJ2-3 TRBV6-1 many 16 - CASSYAQGSLTDTQYF TGTGCCAGCAGTTACGCGCAGGGGTCCCTCACAGATACGCAGTATTTT
TRBJ2-1 TRBV11-2 - 14 - CASSAGGGMKEQFF TGTGCCAGCAGCGCCGGGGGCGGGATGAAAGAGCAGTTCTTC
TRBJ1-1 TRBV7-8 many 13 TRBD1 CASSSDREAEAFF TGTGCCAGCAGCTCTGACAGGGAAGCTGAAGCTTTCTTT
TRBJ1-5 TRBV7-8 many 15 - CASSLRSVKNQPQHF TGTGCCAGCAGCTTACGCAGCGTTAAAAATCAGCCCCAGCATTTT
TRBJ2-1 TRBV12-5 many 11 - CASGNLGEQFF TGTGCTAGTGGTAATCTGGGCGAGCAGTTCTTC
TRBJ2-5 TRBV11-2 - 18 TRBD2 CASSWKLAGGPQAETQYF TGTGCCAGCAGTTGGAAACTAGCGGGAGGGCCTCAGGCAGAGACCCAGTACTTC
TRBJ2-2 TRBV15 - 14 - CATSRQANTGELFF TGTGCCACCAGCAGACAGGCGAACACCGGGGAGCTGTTTTTT
TRBJ1-2 TRBV7-2 many 13 - CASSLGQWDGYTF TGTGCCAGCAGCTTAGGTCAATGGGATGGCTACACCTTC
TRBJ2-1 TRBV6-5 few 15 TRBD2 CASSYHGPGGNEQFF TGTGCCAGCAGTTACCACGGGCCGGGAGGGAATGAGCAGTTCTTC
TRBJ2-1 TRBV28 many 15 - CASSLYRALANEQFF TGTGCCAGCAGTTTGTACAGGGCCCTCGCCAATGAGCAGTTCTTC
TRBJ2-5 TRBV7-2 medium-sized 13 - CASSLAGAETQYF TGTGCCAGCAGCTTAGCAGGGGCTGAGACCCAGTACTTC
TRBJ2-5 TRBV12-3/TRBV12-4 - 15 - CASSLAPGMMETQYF TGTGCCAGCAGCTTAGCCCCGGGTATGATGGAGACCCAGTACTTC
TRBJ2-1 TRBV11-3 few 14 - CASSLDPGANEQFF TGTGCCAGCAGCTTAGATCCAGGGGCGAATGAGCAGTTCTTC